This T cell receptor beta chain derives from a study of blood T cells in healthy people across ages. A second about 6 to 12 cycle PCR used barcoded and J-beta primers. Each CDR3 protein is one row after TCRdb ran MiXCR on the 5' RACE reads. The sample has 1.4 million to 1.5 million distinct CDR3 sequences; roughly 40% are singletons. Germline V lookup: CDR1 MGHRA, CDR2 YSYEKL. The CDR3 is 16 amino acids. J lost 7 bases, V lost 5 bases, and 14 bases had no gene match. The sequenced sample was blood. The V and J genes are TRBV4-1 and TRBJ2-7; 10 positions agree with TRBD1. The receptor was derived from a woman aged 18-29 years in good health. Written as DNA, the CDR3 is TGCGCCAGCAGCTCCCCGACAGGGGGCGCCTACAATGAGCAGTACTTC. Its protein is CASSSPTGGAYNEQYF.